The present T cell receptor (beta chain) was sequenced within a study of T cell responses to AZD1222 COVID-19 vaccine. Points on this clone: Its antigen is not identified.

Study-wide results and caveats: At 160-218 and 743-854, vaccine-associated CD4 TCRs were dominant, and they spanned spike. The donor group comprised mostly white British people and more females; the analysis possibly underestimated clonal diversity.

Profiling relied on immunoSEQ multiplex PCR, and the TCRdb table lists in-frame clones only, not all of them. Found here are 120,000 or so clones, 90% of them singletons; the top ten hold nearly 4.5%. V dropped 3 bases and J dropped 0 bases, with 15 bases sitting between them. This CDR3 contains 16 residues. Per germline, CDR1 LNHDA and CDR2 SQIVND (reference sequence). This receptor was obtained from an adult in good health. The sample here was peripheral blood, taken on day 0 of MenACWY control vaccination. The J gene is TRBJ2-7, the V gene TRBV19; perhaps TRBD2 as D (7 bases). DNA for the CDR3: TGTGCCAGTAGTATGCGGGGGCGGAGTAGCTCCTACGAGCAGTACTTC. Translating gives CASSMRGRSSSYEQYF.